This TCR beta chain was retrieved from a study of blood T cell repertoires in COVID-19. Study-level information: Spain, Italy and the United States supplied samples that represented acute and convalescent COVID-19.

The study recruited people aged roughly 18 to 95 years across around 24 US areas. Donors were grouped by their self-reported clinical history. Germline CDR1 reads MNHNY; CDR2 reads SVGAGI (reference sequence). Trimming took 2 bases from V and 3 from J, leaving 13 bases between them. The CDR3 consists of 15 residues. This clone was found a few times. As processed by the authors: Nucleated cell counts were estimated from reference gene primer amplification. Sequencing was performed with immunoSEQ multiplex PCR; in TCRdb, only in-frame clones are kept and a portion is missing. The DNA gave D and trimming, while V, J and clone size come from that table. The table shows hundreds of thousands of clones, with over 80% occurring only once.

This TCR came from a woman between 18 and 30 years old who had recovered from COVID-19. The chain combines TRBV6-6 with TRBJ1-2; D might be TRBD1 (6 bases). Input material: PBMCs or T cells enriched from blood (not recorded which). The CDR3 spells CASSYGTGYDYGYTF. CDR3 in DNA: TGTGCCAGCAGTTACGGTACAGGGTATGACTATGGCTACACCTTC.